This TCR beta chain comes out of a study of response to subunit inactivated influenza vaccine. Via MiXCR, TCRdb re-called the RT-PCR reads, giving one row per CDR3 protein. The repertoire has 450,000 to 600,000 distinct CDR3 sequences, 7.6% of them found once; the top ten carry over 10%. This CDR3 is 15 amino acids long. Trimming cost V 5 bases and J 8 bases; bases outside gene matches: 8. Germline V CDR1 and CDR2: SGHTA, FQGTGA. The clonotype originates from a man in his fifties or sixties who received an inactivated influenza vaccine. The sequences come from PBMCs from blood, collected around 2 years after vaccination. The chain combines TRBV7-3 with TRBJ2-2; 10 bases are shared with TRBD2. CDR3 amino acids: CASSRSSGSTGELFF. The CDR3, as DNA: TGTGCCAGCAGCCGTTCTAGCGGGAGTACAGGGGAGCTGTTTTTT. Complete variable domain (other parts from reference TRBV7-3 and TRBJ2-2): GAGVSQTPSNKVTEKGKYVELRCDPISGHTALYWYRQSLGQGPEFLIYFQGTGAADDSGLPNDRFFAVRPEGSVSTLKIQRTERGDSAVYLCASSRSSGSTGELFFGEGSRLTVL.